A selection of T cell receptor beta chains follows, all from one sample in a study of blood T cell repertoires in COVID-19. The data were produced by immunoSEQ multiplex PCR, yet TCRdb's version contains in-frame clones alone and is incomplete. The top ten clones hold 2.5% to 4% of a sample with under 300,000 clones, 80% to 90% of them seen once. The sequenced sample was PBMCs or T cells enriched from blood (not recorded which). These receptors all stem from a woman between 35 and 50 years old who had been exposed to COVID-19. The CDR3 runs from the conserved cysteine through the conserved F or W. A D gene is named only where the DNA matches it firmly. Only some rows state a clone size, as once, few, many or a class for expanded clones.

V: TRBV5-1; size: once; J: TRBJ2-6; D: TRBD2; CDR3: CASSGTSGETSGANVLTF; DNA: TGCGCCAGCAGCGGGACTAGCGGGGAGACCTCTGGGGCCAACGTCCTGACTTTC
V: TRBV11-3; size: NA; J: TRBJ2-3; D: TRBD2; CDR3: CASSSSGNTDTQYF; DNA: TGTGCCAGCAGCTCAAGCGGGAACACAGATACGCAGTATTTT
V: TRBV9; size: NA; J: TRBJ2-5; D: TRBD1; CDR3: CASSVGDRDQETQYF; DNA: TGTGCCAGCAGCGTAGGGGACAGGGACCAAGAGACCCAGTACTTC
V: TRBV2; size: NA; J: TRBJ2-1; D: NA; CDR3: CASSDFDRTQPYNEQFF; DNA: TGTGCCAGCAGTGATTTTGACAGGACCCAACCCTACAATGAGCAGTTCTTC
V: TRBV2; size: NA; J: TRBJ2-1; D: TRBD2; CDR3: CASSLAGGPLIDEQFF; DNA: TGTGCCAGCTCCTTAGCGGGAGGGCCGTTGATAGATGAGCAGTTCTTC
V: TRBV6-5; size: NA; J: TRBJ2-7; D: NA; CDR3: CASAPGQRFYEQYF; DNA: TGTGCCAGCGCCCCGGGACAAAGATTCTACGAGCAGTACTTC
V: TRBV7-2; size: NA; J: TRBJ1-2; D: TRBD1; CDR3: CASSSYRGGYGYTF; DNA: TGTGCCAGCAGCTCCTACAGGGGCGGCTATGGCTACACCTTC
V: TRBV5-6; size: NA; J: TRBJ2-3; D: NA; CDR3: CASSLVIEADTQYF; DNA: TGTGCCAGCAGCTTGGTCATCGAGGCAGATACGCAGTATTTT
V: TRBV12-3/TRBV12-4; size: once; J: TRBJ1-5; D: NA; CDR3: CASTVGGQPQHF; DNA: TGTGCCAGCACCGTTGGAGGTCAGCCCCAGCATTTT
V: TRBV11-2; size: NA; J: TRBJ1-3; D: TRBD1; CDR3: CASSLKGAGGSGNTIYF; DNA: TGTGCCAGCAGCTTAAAGGGGGCAGGGGGCTCTGGAAACACCATATATTTT
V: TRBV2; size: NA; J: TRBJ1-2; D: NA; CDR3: CASNPEGFRRTTF; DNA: TGTGCCAGCAACCCGGAGGGGTTCCGGCGCACCACCTTC
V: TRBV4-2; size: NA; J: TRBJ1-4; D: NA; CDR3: CASSQDAPGASEKLFF; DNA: TGTGCCAGCAGCCAAGATGCCCCAGGGGCAAGTGAAAAACTGTTTTTT
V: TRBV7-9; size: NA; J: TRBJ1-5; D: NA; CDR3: CASSLGQGNQPQHF; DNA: TGTGCCAGCAGCTTAGGACAGGGCAATCAGCCCCAGCATTTT
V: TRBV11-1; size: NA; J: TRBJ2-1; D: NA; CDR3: CASSLTPGQRYNEQFF; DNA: TGTGCCAGCAGCCTTACCCCGGGACAAAGATACAATGAGCAGTTCTTC